The rows below give T cell receptor beta chains drawn from one sample of a study of OX40 agonist ivuxolimab in advanced cancers. Generated by immunoSEQ multiplex PCR, the TCRdb table keeps only in-frame clones and is missing some. In the table there are about 82,000 clones, 70% to 90% of which are singletons. The source was CD4+ or CD8+ T cells sorted from blood, collected in a trial of the OX40 agonist ivuxolimab. All receptors derive from an adult with an advanced solid tumor such as melanoma, head and neck, liver or kidney cancer. CDR3s include the opening cysteine and the closing phenylalanine or tryptophan. Each record gives: V gene, CDR3 protein.

TRBV7-2 | CASSLDGGGGYNEQFF
TRBV5-1 | CASSKLSGRGDEQYF
TRBV7-8 | CASSTGTAYGYTF
TRBV5-6 | CASSARRLAGVRLDTQYF
TRBV5-1 | CASTPGTGTGELFF
TRBV30 | CAWAQGSQPQHF
TRBV7-7 | CASSLCDSRLYSNQPQHF
TRBV11-3 | CASSLGDLTDTQYF
TRBV12-5 | CASGLRTGDNQPQHF
TRBV10-2 | CASNEDSPPGELFF
TRBV5-1 | CASSQSISYEQYF
TRBV18 | CASQGRHTEAFF
TRBV7-9 | CASSTRLAGGADTQYF
TRBV27 | CASSFSRVGNQPQHF
TRBV7-8 | CASSFQLAGGSYEQYF
TRBV30 | CAWSVRANNEQFF
TRBV30 | CAWRMNSGNTIYF
TRBV19 | CASSIDKAPTGALTEAFF
TRBV7-3 | CASSLGTGGERAFF
TRBV4-2 | CASSQDLETTQETQYF
TRBV6-1 | CASKWVTDTQYF
TRBV30 | CAWLAGVTGTQYF
TRBV2 | CASSNSYEQYF
TRBV10-3 | CAISESAGASTDTQYF
TRBV19 | CASSPGLAGGLYRETQYF
TRBV11-3 | CASSLGGQGLETQYF
TRBV7-2 | CASTKITGGGAEQYF
TRBV7-2 | CASSLGPQGTTEAFF